This T cell receptor (beta chain) was sequenced during a study of blood T cells in healthy people across ages. A second PCR of 7 to 11 cycles used a sample-barcoded 5' primer and a J-beta primer mix. MiXCR, applied by TCRdb to the 5' RACE reads, yields one record per CDR3 protein. The data hold about 1.8 million distinct CDR3 sequences, with roughly 50% observed a single time. V lost 2 bases, J lost 1 base, and 12 bases lay in between. In germline, CDR1 is SGHDN, CDR2 FVKESK. The CDR3 spans 16 residues. This clonotype was sampled from a woman between 40 and 50 years old in good health. Sample: blood. The rearrangement uses TRBV14 and TRBJ2-1; weak D call: TRBD1 (5 bases). CDR3 loop: CASSQSFRASYNEQFF. As DNA, the CDR3 is TGTGCCAGCAGCCAATCTTTCAGGGCATCCTACAATGAGCAGTTCTTC. Full variable domain (rest looked up from reference TRBV14 and TRBJ2-1): EAGVTQFPSHSVIEKGQTVTLRCDPISGHDNLYWYRRVMGKEIKFLLHFVKESKQDESGMPNNRFLAERTGGTYSTLKVQPAELEDSGVYFCASSQSFRASYNEQFFGPGTRLTVL.